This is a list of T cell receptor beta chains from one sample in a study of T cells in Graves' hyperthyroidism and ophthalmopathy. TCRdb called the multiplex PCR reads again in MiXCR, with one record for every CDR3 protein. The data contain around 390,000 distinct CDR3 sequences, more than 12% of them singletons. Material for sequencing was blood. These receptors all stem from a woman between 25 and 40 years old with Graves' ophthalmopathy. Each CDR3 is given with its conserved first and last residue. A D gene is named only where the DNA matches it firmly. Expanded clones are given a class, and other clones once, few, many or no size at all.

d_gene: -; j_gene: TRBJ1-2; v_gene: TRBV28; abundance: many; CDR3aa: CASRNYGYTF; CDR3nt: TGTGCCAGCAGAAACTATGGCTACACCTTC
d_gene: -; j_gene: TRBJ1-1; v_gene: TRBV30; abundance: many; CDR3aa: CAWSPGGTEAFF; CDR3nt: TGTGCCTGGAGTCCGGGGGGCACTGAAGCTTTCTTT
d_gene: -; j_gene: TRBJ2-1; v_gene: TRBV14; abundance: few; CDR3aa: CASSQARPGGNEQFF; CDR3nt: TGTGCCAGCAGCCAAGCAAGGCCAGGAGGCAATGAGCAGTTCTTC
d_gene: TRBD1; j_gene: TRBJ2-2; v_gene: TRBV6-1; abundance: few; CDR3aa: CASRKQGMRVSAGELFF; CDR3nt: TGTGCCAGCAGGAAACAGGGGATGAGGGTGTCGGCCGGGGAGCTGTTTTTT
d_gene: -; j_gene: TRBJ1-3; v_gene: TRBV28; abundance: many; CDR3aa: CATWTDRHGNTIYF; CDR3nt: TGTGCCACCTGGACCGACAGGCATGGAAACACCATATATTTT
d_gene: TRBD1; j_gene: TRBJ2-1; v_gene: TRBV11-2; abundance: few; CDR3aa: CASSWTRDRGLNEQFF; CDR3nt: TGTGCCAGCAGCTGGACCCGGGACAGGGGGCTCAATGAGCAGTTCTTC
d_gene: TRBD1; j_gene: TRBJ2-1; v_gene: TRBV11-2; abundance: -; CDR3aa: CASSLRTGASYNEQFF; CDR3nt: TGTGCCAGCAGCTTACGGACAGGGGCGTCCTACAATGAGCAGTTCTTC
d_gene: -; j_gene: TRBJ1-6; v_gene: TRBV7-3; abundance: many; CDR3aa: CASSLEGTGMSPLHF; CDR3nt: TGTGCCAGCAGCTTAGAGGGGACGGGTATGTCACCCCTCCACTTT
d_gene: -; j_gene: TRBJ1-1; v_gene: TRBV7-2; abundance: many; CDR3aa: CASSFYRVSNTEAFF; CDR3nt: TGTGCCAGCAGCTTCTACAGGGTCTCGAACACTGAAGCTTTCTTT
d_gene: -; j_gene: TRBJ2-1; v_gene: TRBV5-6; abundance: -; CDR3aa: CASSLGTSINEQSF; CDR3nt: TGTGCCAGCAGCTTGGGGACGTCAATCAATGAGCAGTCCTTC
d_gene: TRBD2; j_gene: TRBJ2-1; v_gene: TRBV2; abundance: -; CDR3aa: CASSGSGGAYEQFF; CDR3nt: TGTGCCAGCAGTGGAAGCGGGGGGGCCTATGAGCAGTTCTTC
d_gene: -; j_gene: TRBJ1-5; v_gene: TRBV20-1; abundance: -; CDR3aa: CSAGEGGRARNQPQHF; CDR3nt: TGCAGTGCTGGGGAGGGGGGTAGGGCTCGCAATCAGCCCCAGCATTTT
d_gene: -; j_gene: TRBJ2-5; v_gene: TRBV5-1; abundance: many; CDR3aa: CASSLDGTQYF; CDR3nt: TGCGCCAGCAGCTTGGATGGGACCCAGTACTTC
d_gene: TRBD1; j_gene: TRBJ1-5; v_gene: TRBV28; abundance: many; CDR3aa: CASSLFNTTGYNQPQHF; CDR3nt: TGTGCCAGCAGTTTATTTAATACGACAGGGTATAATCAGCCCCAGCATTTT
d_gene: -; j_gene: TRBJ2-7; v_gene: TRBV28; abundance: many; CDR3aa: CASSLFLASPSEQYF; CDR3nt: TGTGCCAGCAGTTTATTTCTGGCTTCCCCAAGCGAGCAGTACTTC
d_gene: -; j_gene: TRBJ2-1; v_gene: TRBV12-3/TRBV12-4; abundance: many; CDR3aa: CASSAEGYEQFF; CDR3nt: TGTGCCAGCAGCGCCGAGGGTTATGAGCAGTTCTTC
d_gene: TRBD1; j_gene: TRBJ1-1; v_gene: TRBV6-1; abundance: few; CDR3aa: CASRGTGGRNTEAFF; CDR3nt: TGTGCCAGCAGAGGGACAGGGGGTAGGAACACTGAAGCTTTCTTT
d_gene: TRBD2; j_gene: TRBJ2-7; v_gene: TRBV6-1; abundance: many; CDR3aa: CASRMASGGPLKQYF; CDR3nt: TGTGCCAGCAGGATGGCTAGCGGGGGCCCGTTAAAGCAGTACTTC
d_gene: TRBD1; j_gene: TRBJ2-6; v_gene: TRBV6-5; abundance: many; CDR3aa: CASSYVNRGDSGANVLTF; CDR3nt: TGTGCCAGCAGTTACGTTAACAGGGGAGACTCTGGGGCCAACGTCCTGACTTTC
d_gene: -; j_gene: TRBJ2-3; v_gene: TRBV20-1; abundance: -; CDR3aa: CSARNQWGTDTQYF; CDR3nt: TGCAGTGCTAGAAACCAATGGGGGACAGATACGCAGTATTTT
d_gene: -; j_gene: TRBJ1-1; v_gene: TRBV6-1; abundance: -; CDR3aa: CASSEPPIPIGAFF; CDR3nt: TGTGCCAGCAGTGAACCGCCCATACCGATCGGAGCTTTCTTT
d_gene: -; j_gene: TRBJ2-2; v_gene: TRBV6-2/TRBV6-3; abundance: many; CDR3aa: CASSPSWGNTGELFF; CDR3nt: TGTGCCAGCAGTCCCTCTTGGGGGAACACCGGGGAGCTGTTTTTT
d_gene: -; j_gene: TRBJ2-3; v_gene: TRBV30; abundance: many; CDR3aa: CAWSLGVAFTDTQYF; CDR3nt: TGTGCCTGGAGCCTGGGGGTGGCCTTCACAGATACGCAGTATTTT
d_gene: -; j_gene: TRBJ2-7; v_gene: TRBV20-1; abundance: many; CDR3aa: CSATPGGYEQYF; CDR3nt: TGCAGTGCTACGCCTGGGGGTTACGAGCAGTACTTC
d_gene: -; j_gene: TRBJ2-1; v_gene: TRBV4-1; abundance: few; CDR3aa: CASSQTLLGSYNEQFF; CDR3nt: TGCGCCAGCAGCCAAACCCTACTAGGGAGTTACAATGAGCAGTTCTTC
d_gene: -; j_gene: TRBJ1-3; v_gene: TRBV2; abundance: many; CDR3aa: CAIRRSNSGNTIYF; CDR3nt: TGTGCCATTCGAAGGAGTAACTCTGGAAACACCATATATTTT
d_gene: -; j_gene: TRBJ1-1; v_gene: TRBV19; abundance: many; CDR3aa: CASRAGQLNTEAFF; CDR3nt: TGTGCCAGTAGAGCCGGACAGCTAAACACTGAAGCTTTCTTT
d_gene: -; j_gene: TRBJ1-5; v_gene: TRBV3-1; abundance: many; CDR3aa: CASSQEGSYQPQHF; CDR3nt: TGTGCCAGCAGCCAAGAGGGCAGCTATCAGCCCCAGCATTTT
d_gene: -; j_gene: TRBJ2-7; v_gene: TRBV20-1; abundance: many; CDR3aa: CSAPGGYRGNSYEQYF; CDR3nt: TGCAGTGCTCCAGGGGGGTATCGGGGAAACTCCTACGAGCAGTACTTC
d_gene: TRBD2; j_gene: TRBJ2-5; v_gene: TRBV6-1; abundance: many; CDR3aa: CASSEVSGGTQYF; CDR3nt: TGTGCCAGCAGTGAAGTCTCGGGGGGGACCCAGTACTTC
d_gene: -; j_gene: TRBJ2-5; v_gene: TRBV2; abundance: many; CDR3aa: CASSVRLQETQYF; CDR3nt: TGTGCCAGCAGTGTTCGACTACAAGAGACCCAGTACTTC
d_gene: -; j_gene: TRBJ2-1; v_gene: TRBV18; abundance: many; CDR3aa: CASSPPPGSKYEQFF; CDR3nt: TGTGCCAGCTCACCACCGCCAGGGTCCAAGTATGAGCAGTTCTTC
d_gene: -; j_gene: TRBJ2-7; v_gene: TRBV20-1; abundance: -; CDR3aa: CSALMGWRGYEQYF; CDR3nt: TGCAGTGCTCTGATGGGCTGGCGAGGTTACGAGCAGTACTTC
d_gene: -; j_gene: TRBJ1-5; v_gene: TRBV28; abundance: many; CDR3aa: CASTVSNQPQHF; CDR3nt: TGTGCCAGCACGGTTAGCAATCAGCCCCAGCATTTT
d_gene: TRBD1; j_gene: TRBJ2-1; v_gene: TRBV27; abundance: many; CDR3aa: CASSLAGTGDNEQFF; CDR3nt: TGTGCCAGCAGTTTAGCTGGGACAGGGGACAATGAGCAGTTCTTC
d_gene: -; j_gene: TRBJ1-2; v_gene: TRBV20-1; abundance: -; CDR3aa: CSARAGEGYTF; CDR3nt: TGCAGTGCTAGAGCAGGGGAGGGCTACACCTTC
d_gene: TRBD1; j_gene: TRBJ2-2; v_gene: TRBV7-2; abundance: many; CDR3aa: CASSSTWGTANTGELFF; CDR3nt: TGTGCCAGCAGCTCCACCTGGGGGACAGCGAACACCGGGGAGCTGTTTTTT
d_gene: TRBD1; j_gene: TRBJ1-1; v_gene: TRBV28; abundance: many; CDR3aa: CASTGTGILRLMNTEAFF; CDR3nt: TGTGCCAGCACAGGGACAGGGATTCTGAGACTCATGAACACTGAAGCTTTCTTT
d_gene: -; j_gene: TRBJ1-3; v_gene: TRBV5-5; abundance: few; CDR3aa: CASATSWVDGNTIYF; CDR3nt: TGTGCCAGCGCGACCTCATGGGTGGATGGAAACACCATATATTTT
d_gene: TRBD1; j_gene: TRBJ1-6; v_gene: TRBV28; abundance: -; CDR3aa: CASSEGGGTGGSPLHF; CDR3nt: TGTGCCAGCAGTGAGGGGGGGGGGACAGGGGGTTCACCCCTCCACTTT
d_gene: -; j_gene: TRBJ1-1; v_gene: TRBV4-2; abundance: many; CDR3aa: CASSQGGWDTEAFF; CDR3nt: TGTGCCAGCAGCCAAGGAGGATGGGACACTGAAGCTTTCTTT
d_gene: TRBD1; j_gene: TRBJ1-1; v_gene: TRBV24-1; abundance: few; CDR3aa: CATSPGTANTEAFF; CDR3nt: TGTGCCACCAGCCCCGGGACAGCGAACACTGAAGCTTTCTTT
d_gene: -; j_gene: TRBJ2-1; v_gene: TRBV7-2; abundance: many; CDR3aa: CASRGRFSYNEQFF; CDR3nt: TGTGCATCCAGGGGCCGATTCTCCTACAATGAGCAGTTCTTC
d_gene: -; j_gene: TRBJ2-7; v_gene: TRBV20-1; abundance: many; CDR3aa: CSARTTYEQYF; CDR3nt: TGCAGTGCTAGGACTACCTACGAGCAGTACTTC
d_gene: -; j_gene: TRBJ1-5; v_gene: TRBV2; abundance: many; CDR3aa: CASSPRDIGQPQHF; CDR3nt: TGTGCCAGCAGTCCCCGGGACATCGGGCAGCCCCAGCATTTT
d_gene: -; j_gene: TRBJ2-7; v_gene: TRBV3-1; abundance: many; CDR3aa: CASSRGRTIPSYEQYF; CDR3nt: TGTGCCAGCAGCCGGGGACGGACGATTCCCTCCTACGAGCAGTACTTC
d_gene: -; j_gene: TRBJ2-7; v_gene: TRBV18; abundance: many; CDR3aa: CASSPRSPLEQYF; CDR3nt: TGTGCCAGCTCACCACGTAGCCCGCTCGAGCAGTACTTC
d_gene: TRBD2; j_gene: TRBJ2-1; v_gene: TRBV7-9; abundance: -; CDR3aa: CAGALAGSYNEQFF; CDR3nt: TGTGCCGGGGCCCTAGCGGGGAGTTACAATGAGCAGTTCTTC
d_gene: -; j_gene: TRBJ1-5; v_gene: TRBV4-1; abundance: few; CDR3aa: CASSQDQRDTGHQPQHF; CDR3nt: TGCGCCAGCAGCCAAGATCAAAGGGACACAGGTCATCAGCCCCAGCATTTT
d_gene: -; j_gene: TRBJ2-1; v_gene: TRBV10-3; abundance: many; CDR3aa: CAIGGIYNEQFF; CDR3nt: TGTGCCATCGGGGGAATCTACAATGAGCAGTTCTTC
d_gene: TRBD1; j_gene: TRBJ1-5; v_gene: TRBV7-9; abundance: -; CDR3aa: CASSLDRGDNQPQHF; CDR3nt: TGTGCCAGCAGCTTAGACAGGGGAGACAATCAGCCCCAGCATTTT
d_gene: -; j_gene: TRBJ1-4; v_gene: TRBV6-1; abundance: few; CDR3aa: CASSEVGQGFTNEKLFF; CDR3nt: TGTGCCAGCAGTGAAGTCGGGCAGGGGTTCACTAATGAAAAACTGTTTTTT
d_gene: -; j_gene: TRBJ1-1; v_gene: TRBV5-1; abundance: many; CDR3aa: CASSTQRGSGTEAFF; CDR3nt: TGCGCCAGCAGCACTCAACGGGGCAGTGGAACTGAAGCTTTCTTT
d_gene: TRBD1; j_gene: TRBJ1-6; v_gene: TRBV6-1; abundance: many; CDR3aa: CASSSETGGSVYSPLHF; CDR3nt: TGTGCCAGCAGTTCCGAAACAGGGGGCTCTGTTTATTCACCCCTCCACTTT
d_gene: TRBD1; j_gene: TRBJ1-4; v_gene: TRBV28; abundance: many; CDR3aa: CASSPRDRFPPTNEKLFF; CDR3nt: TGTGCCAGCAGTCCAAGGGACAGGTTCCCGCCAACTAATGAAAAACTGTTTTTT
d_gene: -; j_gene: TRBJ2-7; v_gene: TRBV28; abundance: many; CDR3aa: CASSLGIYSYEQYF; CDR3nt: TGTGCCAGCAGTTTAGGCATATACTCCTACGAGCAGTACTTC
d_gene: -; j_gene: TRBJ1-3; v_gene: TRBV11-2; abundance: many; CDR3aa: CASSLGRVTIYF; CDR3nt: TGTGCCAGCAGCTTAGGCCGGGTGACCATATATTTT
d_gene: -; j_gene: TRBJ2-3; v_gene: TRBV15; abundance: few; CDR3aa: CATSRERTEGGSDTQYF; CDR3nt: TGTGCCACCAGCAGAGAAAGGACAGAGGGGGGTTCAGATACGCAGTATTTT
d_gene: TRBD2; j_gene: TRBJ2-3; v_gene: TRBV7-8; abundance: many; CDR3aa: CASSPIAGETSTDTQYF; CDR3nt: TGTGCCAGCAGCCCAATAGCGGGGGAGACTAGCACAGATACGCAGTATTTT